This T cell receptor (beta chain) came from a study of CD8 T cells in Susac syndrome. RNA amounts of roughly 0.45 to 1 ug underwent reverse transcription with random hexamers. TCRdb redid the calling of the immunoSEQ multiplex PCR reads with MiXCR, one entry per CDR3 protein. The sample holds about 120,000 distinct CDR3 sequences, about 90% seen once. The germline CDR1 and CDR2 sequences are SGHTA and FQGNSA. The CDR3 totals 14 residues. V lost 5 bases, J lost 2 bases, and 6 bases stayed unmatched. This clonotype has more than one count but fewer than ten. The sample taken for sequencing was CD8+ T cells from PBMCs. The chain combines TRBV7-2 with TRBJ2-7; 7 bases align to TRBD2. This TCR came from a human donor in good health. The CDR3 DNA reads TGTGCCAGCAGCCGAGGGAGGGCCACCTACGAGCAGTACTTC. It translates to CASSRGRATYEQYF. The full variable domain, completed using reference TRBV7-2 and TRBJ2-7, is GAGVSQSPSNKVTEKGKDVELRCDPISGHTALYWYRQSLGQGLEFLIYFQGNSAPDKSGLPSDRFSAERTGGSVSTLTIQRTQQEDSAVYLCASSRGRATYEQYFGPGTRLTVT.